Below are 27 T cell receptor beta chains sequenced from a single sample in a study of OX40 agonist ivuxolimab in advanced cancers. Using immunoSEQ multiplex PCR, the repertoire was profiled, and TCRdb retains in-frame clones only, with some absent. Of tens of thousands of clones listed, roughly 84% are singletons. The sample here was CD4+ or CD8+ T cells sorted from blood, taken in a trial of the OX40 agonist ivuxolimab. The receptors shown here come from an adult with an advanced solid tumor such as melanoma, head and neck, liver or kidney cancer.

V is TRBV5-1 and J is TRBJ2-5; D is undetermined. The CDR3 sequence is 14 residues long. With 4 bases removed from V and 5 bases from J, the gap between germline ends came to 15 bases. Looked up from germline, CDR1 is SGHRS and CDR2 is YFSETQ. The CDR3 nucleotides are TGCGCCAGCAGCGACGGGTCAATTTGGGAGACCCAGTACTTC. This gives the protein CASSDGSIWETQYF.

The chain employs TRBV4-1 and TRBJ1-2; 7 bases fit TRBD1. This CDR3 has 15 amino acids. The V segment lost 3 bases and the J segment 2 bases; nucleotides outside the gene matches: 6. CDR1 and CDR2 (germline): MGHRA, YSYEKL. CDR3 sequence reads: CASSHTGTANYGYTF. As DNA, the CDR3 is TGCGCCAGCAGCCATACCGGGACAGCGAACTATGGCTACACCTTC.

This chain links TRBV7-2 with TRBJ2-7; tentatively, D is TRBD2 (7 bases). The CDR3 runs 15 residues. Trimming stripped 1 base from V and 4 bases from J, with 14 bases between. Germline V lookup: CDR1 SGHTA, CDR2 FQGNSA. The CDR3 region has the DNA TGTGCCAGCAGCTTAGAATGGGGGGGCAGGTACGAGCAGTACTTC. Residues: CASSLEWGGRYEQYF.

The chain combines TRBV7-6 with TRBJ2-1; 10 bases align to TRBD1. CDR3 length: 16 residues. V lost 2 bases, J lost 4 bases, and 5 bases stayed unmatched. CDR1 and CDR2 (germline): SGHVS, FNYEAQ. This CDR3 reads CASSLLPGQGYNEQFF. In DNA form, the CDR3 reads TGTGCCAGCAGCTTATTACCGGGACAGGGGTACAATGAGCAGTTCTTC.

V usage is TRBV6-1 and J usage is TRBJ2-3; weak D call: TRBD2 (5 bases). V was pared by 2 bases and J by 4 bases, with 10 bases between. This CDR3 contains 14 residues. The germline V gene encodes CDR1 MNHNS and CDR2 SASEGT. CDR3 sequence (DNA): TGTGCCAGCAGTGAACCAGCGAGGGCAGATACGCAGTATTTT. Its translation is CASSEPARADTQYF.

This rearrangement joins TRBV5-1 to TRBJ2-5, with TRBD1 identical over 7 bases. The J call is in doubt because the DNA end fits TRBJ2-7 better. Germline CDR1 and CDR2: SGHRS and YFSETQ. CDR3 length: 18 residues. The DNA of the CDR3 is TGCGCCAGCAGCTTGGATCTTACAGGGGACCAAAAAGTCTACGAGCAGTACTTC. Translation gives CASSLDLTGDQKVYEQYF.

The V and J genes are TRBV5-4 and TRBJ2-5, with 7 bases lining up with TRBD2. J lost 0 bases, V lost 2 bases, and 4 bases had no gene match. Per the germline V gene, CDR1 is SGHNT and CDR2 is YYREEE (reference sequence). This CDR3 spans 15 amino acids. The CDR3 sequence: CASSFRGGNQETQYF. The CDR3 DNA reads TGTGCCAGCAGCTTCCGCGGGGGAAACCAAGAGACCCAGTACTTC.

This clone was picked up one time. The chain uses TRBV6-5 and TRBJ2-7; either TRBD1 or TRBD2 may fit D (5 bases each). Trimming took off 0 bases at V and 2 bases at J, with 14 bases between the two ends. This CDR3 comprises 16 residues. The germline V gene encodes CDR1 MNHEY and CDR2 SVGAGI. The CDR3 region has the DNA TGTGCCAGCAGTTACTCGAGAACAGGACTCCCCTACGAGCAGTACTTC. It translates to CASSYSRTGLPYEQYF.

V is TRBV30 and J is TRBJ2-2; TRBD2 agrees at 11 bases. Germline CDR1 GTSNPN, CDR2 SVGIG (reference sequence). CDR3 length: 19 amino acids. After removal of 1 base from V and 0 bases from J, the junction contained 10 bases not matched to a gene. CDR3 bases: TGTGCCTGGAGTGACCTGGGACTAGCGGAGGGCTCGAACACCGGGGAGCTGTTTTTT. Protein sequence: CAWSDLGLAEGSNTGELFF.

The gene calls are TRBV27 and TRBJ1-1; D perhaps matches TRBD1 (6 bases). V gave up 6 bases and J gave up 1 base, with 9 bases separating them. CDR3 length: 13 residues. CDR1 and CDR2 (germline): MNHEY, SMNVEV (reference sequence). The CDR3 DNA reads as TGTGCCAGCAGCCGGACAGCGAACACTGAAGCTTTCTTT. It is translated as CASSRTANTEAFF.

The chain uses TRBV10-3 and TRBJ1-3; no clear D. Germline CDR1 reads ENHRY; CDR2 reads SYGVKD. The CDR3 consists of 12 residues. V dropped 10 bases and J dropped 4 bases, with 11 bases sitting between them. The CDR3 DNA is TGTGCCACCTCCCGCGACGGAAACACCATATATTTT. Residues: CATSRDGNTIYF.

This clone has more than one count but fewer than ten. The chain recombines TRBV27 with TRBJ1-2; D is perhaps TRBD1 (6 bases). Germline assignment: CDR1 MNHEY and CDR2 SMNVEV (reference sequence). The CDR3 contains 15 residues. V was clipped by 6 bases and J by 4 bases, with 18 bases between them. CDR3 nucleotide sequence: TGTGCCAGCAGCCGAAAGGGACACGACTTCTATGGCTACACCTTC. Amino acids: CASSRKGHDFYGYTF.

The chain joins TRBV7-2 to TRBJ2-1; D gene unclear. The germline V and J ends were trimmed by 3 bases and 2 bases, with 11 bases remaining between them. The CDR3 spans 15 residues. In germline, CDR1 is SGHTA, CDR2 FQGNSA. The CDR3 DNA follows: TGTGCCAGCAGCTTTGATGGGTTGACCTACAATGAGCAGTTCTTC. Translated, it gives CASSFDGLTYNEQFF.

V is TRBV28 and J is TRBJ2-3; 10 positions match TRBD2. The germline V gene encodes CDR1 MDHEN and CDR2 SYDVKM. The CDR3 is 15 amino acids. V lost 7 bases to trimming and J lost 4 bases; unmatched junction nucleotides: 8. The CDR3 protein is CASIPSGRGADTQYF. CDR3 in DNA: TGTGCCAGCATCCCAAGCGGGAGGGGGGCAGATACGCAGTATTTT.

Worth noting for this clone: A far larger clone is off by one base, so a read error is likely. The chain employs TRBV7-6 and TRBJ2-7; D is unclear. CDR1 is SGHVS, CDR2 FNYEAQ, per germline. The V end was cut by 1 base, the J end by 2 bases, with 6 bases between. CDR3 length equals 13 residues. This CDR3 reads CASSLGQPYEQYF. CDR3 coding DNA: TGTGCCAGCAGCTTAGGGCAGCCCTACGAGCAGTACTTC.

The V call is TRBV28, the J call TRBJ1-2; D is unresolved. The CDR3 has 14 amino acids. V was clipped by 3 bases and J by 0 bases, with 8 bases between them. Germline CDR1 MDHEN, CDR2 SYDVKM. The CDR3 region is CASSFANANYGYTF. The CDR3 nucleotides are TGTGCCAGCAGTTTCGCCAACGCTAACTATGGCTACACCTTC.

The rearrangement joins TRBV25-1 to TRBJ1-2; 9 positions agree with TRBD1. Trimming at V came to 2 bases and at J to 6 bases, leaving 7 bases not matched to a gene. The CDR3 length is 15 residues. CDR1 and CDR2 from the germline V gene are MGHDK and SYGVNS. The DNA of the CDR3 is TGTGCCAGCAGTGAACTCAGACAGGGGGTGGATGGCTACACCTTC. Its translation is CASSELRQGVDGYTF.

The V call is TRBV18, the J call TRBJ1-2, with TRBD1 as a possible D gene (5 bases). There are 14 residues in the CDR3. Deletions cut 6 bases from V and 4 bases from J, with 15 bases between. From germline, CDR1 is KGHSH and CDR2 LQKENI. CDR3 coding DNA: TGTGCCAGCTCCCTCGGAGACAGTTTCTATGGCTACACCTTC. Amino acids: CASSLGDSFYGYTF.

V gene TRBV2 combines with J gene TRBJ2-2; TRBD1 aligns across 7 bases. Germline lookup yields CDR1 SNHLY and CDR2 FYNNEI. CDR3 length: 16 residues. V shed 0 bases and J 3 bases; nucleotides not matched to a gene: 4. The CDR3 loop is CASSEAGGTDTGELFF. CDR3 DNA: TGTGCCAGCAGTGAAGCAGGGGGCACGGACACCGGGGAGCTGTTTTTT.

The rearrangement joins TRBV6-5 to TRBJ2-2, with 8 nucleotides matching TRBD1. The length of the CDR3 is 16 residues. V shed 1 base and J 6 bases; nucleotides not matched to a gene: 7. Germline values: CDR1 MNHEY, CDR2 SVGAGI. CDR3 bases: TGTGCCAGCAGTTACTACCGACAGGGGTTTTCCGGGGAGCTGTTTTTT. Its protein is CASSYYRQGFSGELFF.

Only one count was recorded for this clone. The chain recombines TRBV30 with TRBJ1-6, with D possibly TRBD1 on 5 matching bases. V lost 2 bases, J lost 6 bases, and 17 bases lay in between. Germline V lookup: CDR1 GTSNPN, CDR2 SVGIG (reference sequence). The CDR3 sequence is 16 residues long. The CDR3 bases are TGTGCCTGGAGTAAATCGGGGCAGGGAATTAATTCACCCCTCCACTTT. This gives the protein CAWSKSGQGINSPLHF. Supplemented by reference TRBV30 and TRBJ1-6, the full variable domain reads SQTIHQWPATLVQPVGSPLSLECTVEGTSNPNLYWYRQAAGRGLQLLFYSVGIGQISSEVPQNLSASRPQDRQFILSSKKLLLSDSGFYLCAWSKSGQGINSPLHFGNGTRLTVT.

This chain uses TRBV11-3 with TRBJ2-1; no clear D gene. Germline V lookup: CDR1 SGHNT, CDR2 YENEEA. Trimming cost V 0 bases and J 7 bases, with 7 bases left between them. This CDR3 is 13 amino acids long. In nucleotides, the CDR3 is TGTGCCAGCAGCTTAGATTGGTGGAATGAGCAGTTCTTC. Its translation: CASSLDWWNEQFF.

In this sample, this clone turned up once. The rearrangement links TRBV5-8 to TRBJ1-4; maybe TRBD1 (5 bases). The CDR3 has 15 amino acids. The germline V gene has CDR1 SGHTS and CDR2 YDEGEE. Trimming left V 6 bases short and J 4 bases short, with 16 bases between. The CDR3 sequence is CASTTEGRYNEKLFF. The DNA of the CDR3 is TGTGCCAGCACCACTGAGGGACGGTATAATGAAAAACTGTTTTTT.

The rearrangement joins TRBV2 to TRBJ2-3; TRBD2 matches 10 bases. V lost 2 bases to trimming and J lost 7 bases; unmatched junction nucleotides: 6. CDR1 is SNHLY, CDR2 FYNNEI, per germline. This CDR3 has 15 residues. CDR3 in amino acids: CASSESSGRGNTQYF. CDR3 bases: TGTGCCAGCAGTGAATCCAGCGGGAGGGGAAATACGCAGTATTTT. Using reference TRBV2 and TRBJ2-3 for the parts outside the CDR3, the full variable domain is EPEVTQTPSHQVTQMGQEVILRCVPISNHLYFYWYRQILGQKVEFLVSFYNNEISEKSEIFDDQFSVERPDGSNFTLKIRSTKLEDSAMYFCASSESSGRGNTQYFGPGTRLTVL.

Here the CDR3 DNA reads TGTGCCAGCAGTTTTTTAGACTATAATTCACCCCTCCACTTT. Amino acid sequence: CASSFLDYNSPLHF. This sequence joins TRBV28 and TRBJ1-6; D uncertain. CDR1 and CDR2 (germline): MDHEN, SYDVKM. V lost 3 bases to trimming and J lost 3 bases, with 6 bases between them. The CDR3 has 14 amino acids.

The chain carries TRBV11-2 and TRBJ2-2; D might be TRBD1 (5 bases). Germline values: CDR1 SGHAT, CDR2 FQNNGV. The V end was cut by 5 bases, the J end by 0 bases, with 13 bases between. CDR3 size: 16 residues. The DNA for the CDR3 is TGTGCCAGCAGCCAATTGGTACAGGCGAACACCGGGGAGCTGTTTTTT. The encoded protein is CASSQLVQANTGELFF.

The rearrangement uses TRBV15 and TRBJ1-6; D unclear. Deletions cut 0 bases from V and 5 bases from J, with 8 bases between. Germline V gene data show CDR1 as LNHNV and CDR2 as YYDKDF (reference sequence). The CDR3 is made up of 15 amino acids. CDR3 nucleotide sequence: TGTGCCACCAGCAGAGAAGCGGGGAATAATTCACCCCTCCACTTT. It is translated as CATSREAGNNSPLHF.